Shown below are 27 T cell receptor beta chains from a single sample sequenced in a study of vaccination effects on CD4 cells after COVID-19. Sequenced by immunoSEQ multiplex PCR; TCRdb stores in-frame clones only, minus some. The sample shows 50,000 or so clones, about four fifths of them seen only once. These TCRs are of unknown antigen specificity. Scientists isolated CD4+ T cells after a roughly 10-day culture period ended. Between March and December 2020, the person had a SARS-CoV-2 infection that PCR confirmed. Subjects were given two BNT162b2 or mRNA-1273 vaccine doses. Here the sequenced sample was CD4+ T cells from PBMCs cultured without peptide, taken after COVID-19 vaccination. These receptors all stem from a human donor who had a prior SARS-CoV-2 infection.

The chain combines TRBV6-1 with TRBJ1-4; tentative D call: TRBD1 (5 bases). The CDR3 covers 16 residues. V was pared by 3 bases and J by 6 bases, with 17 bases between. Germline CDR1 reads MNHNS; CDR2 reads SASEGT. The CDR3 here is CASSDYVGRGDEKLFF. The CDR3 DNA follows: TGTGCCAGCAGTGATTATGTCGGTAGGGGAGATGAAAAACTGTTTTTT.

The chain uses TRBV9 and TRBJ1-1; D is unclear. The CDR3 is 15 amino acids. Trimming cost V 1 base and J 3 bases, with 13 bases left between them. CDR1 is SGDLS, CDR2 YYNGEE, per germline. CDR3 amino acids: CASSVRPDGHTEAFF. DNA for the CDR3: TGTGCCAGCAGCGTAAGACCCGACGGGCACACTGAAGCTTTCTTT.

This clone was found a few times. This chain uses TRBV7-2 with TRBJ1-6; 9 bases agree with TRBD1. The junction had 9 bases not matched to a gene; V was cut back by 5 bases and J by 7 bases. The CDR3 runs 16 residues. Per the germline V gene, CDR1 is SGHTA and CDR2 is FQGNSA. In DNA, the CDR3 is TGTGCCAGCAGCGCGCCCGACAGGGGGTGGAATTCACCCCTCCACTTT. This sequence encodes CASSAPDRGWNSPLHF.

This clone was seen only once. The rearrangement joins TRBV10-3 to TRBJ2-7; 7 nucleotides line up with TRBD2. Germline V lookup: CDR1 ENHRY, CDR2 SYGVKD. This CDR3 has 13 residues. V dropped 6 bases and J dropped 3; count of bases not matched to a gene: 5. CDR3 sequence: CAIRGGRGYEQYF. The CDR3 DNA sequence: TGTGCCATCAGGGGGGGGAGGGGCTACGAGCAGTACTTC.

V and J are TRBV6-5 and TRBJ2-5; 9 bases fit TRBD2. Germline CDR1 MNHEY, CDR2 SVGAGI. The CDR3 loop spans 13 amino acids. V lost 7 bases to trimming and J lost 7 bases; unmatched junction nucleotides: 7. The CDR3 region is CASTSSGIGTQYF. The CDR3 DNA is TGTGCCAGCACCTCTAGCGGGATCGGGACCCAGTACTTC.

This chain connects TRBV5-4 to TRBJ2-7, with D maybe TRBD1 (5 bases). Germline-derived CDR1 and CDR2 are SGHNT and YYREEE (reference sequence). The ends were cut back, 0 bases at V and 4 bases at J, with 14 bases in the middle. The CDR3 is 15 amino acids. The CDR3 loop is CASSLVMGPTYEQYF. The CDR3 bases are TGTGCCAGCAGCTTGGTTATGGGGCCCACTTACGAGCAGTACTTC.

The CDR3 reads CASSPGTAGTEAFF. The CDR3 nucleotides are TGCGCCAGCAGTCCAGGGACTGCGGGCACTGAAGCTTTCTTT. The rearrangement links TRBV5-1 to TRBJ1-1, with D perhaps matching TRBD1 (5 bases). The CDR3 contains 14 residues. V was trimmed by 5 bases and J by 4 bases, leaving 15 bases between them. CDR1 and CDR2 (germline): SGHRS, YFSETQ.

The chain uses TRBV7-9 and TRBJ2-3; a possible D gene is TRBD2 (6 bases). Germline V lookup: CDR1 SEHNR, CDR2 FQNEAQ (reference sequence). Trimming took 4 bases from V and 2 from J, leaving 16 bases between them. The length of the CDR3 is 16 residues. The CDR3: CASSYATLADTDTQYF. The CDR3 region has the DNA TGTGCCAGCAGCTACGCCACGTTAGCGGACACAGATACGCAGTATTTT.

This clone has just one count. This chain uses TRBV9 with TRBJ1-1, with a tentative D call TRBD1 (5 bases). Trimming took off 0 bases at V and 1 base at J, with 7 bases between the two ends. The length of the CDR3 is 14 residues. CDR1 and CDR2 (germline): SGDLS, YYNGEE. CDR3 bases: TGTGCCAGCAGCGTAGACGGGGCGAACACTGAAGCTTTCTTT. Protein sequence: CASSVDGANTEAFF.

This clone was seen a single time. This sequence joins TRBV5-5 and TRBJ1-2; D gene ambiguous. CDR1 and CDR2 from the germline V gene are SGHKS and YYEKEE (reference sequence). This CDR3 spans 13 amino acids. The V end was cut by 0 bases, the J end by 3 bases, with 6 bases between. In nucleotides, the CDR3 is TGTGCCAGCAGCTTGGACTCGGACTATGGCTACACCTTC. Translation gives CASSLDSDYGYTF. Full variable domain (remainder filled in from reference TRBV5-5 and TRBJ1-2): DAGVTQSPTHLIKTRGQQVTLRCSPISGHKSVSWYQQVLGQGPQFIFQYYEKEERGRGNFPDRFSARQFPNYSSELNVNALLLGDSALYLCASSLDSDYGYTFGSGTRLTVV.

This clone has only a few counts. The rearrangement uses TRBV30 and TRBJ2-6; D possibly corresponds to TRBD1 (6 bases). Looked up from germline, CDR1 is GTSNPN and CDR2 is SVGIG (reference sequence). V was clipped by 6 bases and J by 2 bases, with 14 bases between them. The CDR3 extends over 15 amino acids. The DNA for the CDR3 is TGTGCCTGCCAGAAAGGGGGTGCTGGGGCCAACGTCCTGACTTTC. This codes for CACQKGGAGANVLTF.

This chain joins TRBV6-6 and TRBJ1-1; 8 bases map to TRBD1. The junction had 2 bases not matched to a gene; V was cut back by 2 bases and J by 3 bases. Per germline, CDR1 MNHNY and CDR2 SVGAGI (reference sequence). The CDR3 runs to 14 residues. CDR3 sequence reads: CASSYQGADTEAFF. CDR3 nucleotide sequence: TGTGCCAGCAGTTACCAGGGGGCGGACACTGAAGCTTTCTTT.

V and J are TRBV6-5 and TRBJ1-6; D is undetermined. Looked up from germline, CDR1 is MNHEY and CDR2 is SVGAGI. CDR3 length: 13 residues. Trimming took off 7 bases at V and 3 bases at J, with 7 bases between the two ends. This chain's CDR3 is CASMQHYNSPLHF. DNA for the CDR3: TGTGCCAGCATGCAGCACTATAATTCACCCCTCCACTTT.

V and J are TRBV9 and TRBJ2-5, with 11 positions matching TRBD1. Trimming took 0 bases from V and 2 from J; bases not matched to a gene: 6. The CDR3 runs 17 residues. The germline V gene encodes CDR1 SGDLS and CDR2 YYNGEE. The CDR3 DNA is TGTGCCAGCAGCGTAGGAGGGGGACAGGGGGGTCAAGAGACCCAGTACTTC. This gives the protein CASSVGGGQGGQETQYF.

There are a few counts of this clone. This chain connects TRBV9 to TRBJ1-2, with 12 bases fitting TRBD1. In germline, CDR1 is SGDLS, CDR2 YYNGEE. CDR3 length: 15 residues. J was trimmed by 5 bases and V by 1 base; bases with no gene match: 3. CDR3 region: CASSVWDRGRYGYTF. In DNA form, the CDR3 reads TGTGCCAGCAGCGTATGGGACAGGGGGCGATATGGCTACACCTTC.

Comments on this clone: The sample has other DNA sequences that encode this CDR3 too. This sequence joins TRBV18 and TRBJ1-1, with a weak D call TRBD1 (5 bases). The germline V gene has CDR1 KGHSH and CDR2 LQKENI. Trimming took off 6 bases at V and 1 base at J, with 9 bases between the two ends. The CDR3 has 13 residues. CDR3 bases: TGTGCCAGCTCGCCCAGGGCGAACACTGAAGCTTTCTTT. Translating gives CASSPRANTEAFF.

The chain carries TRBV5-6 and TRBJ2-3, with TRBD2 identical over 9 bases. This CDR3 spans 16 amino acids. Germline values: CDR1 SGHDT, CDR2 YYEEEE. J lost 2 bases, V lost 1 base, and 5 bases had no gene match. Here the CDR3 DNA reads TGTGCCAGCAGCTTGTTTTTAGCGGGAGACACAGATACGCAGTATTTT. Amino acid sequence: CASSLFLAGDTDTQYF.

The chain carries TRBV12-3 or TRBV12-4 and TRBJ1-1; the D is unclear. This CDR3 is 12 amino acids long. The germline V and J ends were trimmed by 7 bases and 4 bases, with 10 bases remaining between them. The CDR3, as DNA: TGTGCCAGCATGAACAGTTTCACTGAAGCTTTCTTT. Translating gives CASMNSFTEAFF.

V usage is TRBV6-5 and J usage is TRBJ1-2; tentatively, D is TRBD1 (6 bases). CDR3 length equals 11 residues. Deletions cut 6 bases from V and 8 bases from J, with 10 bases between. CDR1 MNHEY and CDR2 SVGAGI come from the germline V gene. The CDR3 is CASRQGSGYTF. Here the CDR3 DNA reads TGTGCCAGCAGACAGGGTTCGGGCTACACCTTC.

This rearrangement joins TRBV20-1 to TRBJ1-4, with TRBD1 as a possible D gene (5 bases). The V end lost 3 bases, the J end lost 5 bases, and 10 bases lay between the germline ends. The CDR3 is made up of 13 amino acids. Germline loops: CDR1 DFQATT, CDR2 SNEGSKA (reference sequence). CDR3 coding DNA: TGCAGTGCTAGTCGGGGGTCGAATGAAAAACTGTTTTTT. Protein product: CSASRGSNEKLFF.

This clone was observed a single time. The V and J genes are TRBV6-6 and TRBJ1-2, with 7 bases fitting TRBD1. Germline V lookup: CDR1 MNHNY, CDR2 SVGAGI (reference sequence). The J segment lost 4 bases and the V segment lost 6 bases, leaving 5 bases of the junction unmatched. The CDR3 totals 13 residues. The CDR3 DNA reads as TGTGCCAGCAGACGACAGGGTGTCTATGGCTACACCTTC. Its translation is CASRRQGVYGYTF.

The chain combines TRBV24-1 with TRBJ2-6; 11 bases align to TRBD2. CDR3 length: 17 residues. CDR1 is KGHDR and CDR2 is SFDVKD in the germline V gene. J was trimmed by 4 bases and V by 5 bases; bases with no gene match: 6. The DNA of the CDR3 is TGTGCCACCAGTGCGGCTAGCGGGAGGTCCGGGGCCAACGTCCTGACTTTC. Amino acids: CATSAASGRSGANVLTF.

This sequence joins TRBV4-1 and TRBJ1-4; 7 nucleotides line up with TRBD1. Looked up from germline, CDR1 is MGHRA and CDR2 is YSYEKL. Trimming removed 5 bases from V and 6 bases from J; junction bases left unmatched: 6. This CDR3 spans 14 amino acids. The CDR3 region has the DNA TGCGCCAGCAGCGAGGGGACAGTGTATGAAAAACTGTTTTTT. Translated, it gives CASSEGTVYEKLFF.

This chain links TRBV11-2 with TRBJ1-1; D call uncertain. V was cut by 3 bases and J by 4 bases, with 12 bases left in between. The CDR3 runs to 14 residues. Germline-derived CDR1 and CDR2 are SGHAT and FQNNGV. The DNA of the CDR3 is TGTGCCAGCAGCTTTTATCGAGCGGGCACTGAAGCTTTCTTT. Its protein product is CASSFYRAGTEAFF.

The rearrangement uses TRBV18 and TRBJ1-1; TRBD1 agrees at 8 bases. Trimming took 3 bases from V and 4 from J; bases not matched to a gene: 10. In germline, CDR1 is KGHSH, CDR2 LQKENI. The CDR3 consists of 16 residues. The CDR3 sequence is CASSPQGAGAGTEAFF. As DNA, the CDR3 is TGTGCCAGCTCACCTCAGGGGGCAGGCGCTGGCACTGAAGCTTTCTTT.

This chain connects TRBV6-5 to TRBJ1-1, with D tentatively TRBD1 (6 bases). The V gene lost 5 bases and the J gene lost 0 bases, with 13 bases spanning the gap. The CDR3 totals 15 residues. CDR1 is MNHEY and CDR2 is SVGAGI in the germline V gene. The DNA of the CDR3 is TGTGCCAGCAGTACCGGGACACCAATGAACACTGAAGCTTTCTTT. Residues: CASSTGTPMNTEAFF.

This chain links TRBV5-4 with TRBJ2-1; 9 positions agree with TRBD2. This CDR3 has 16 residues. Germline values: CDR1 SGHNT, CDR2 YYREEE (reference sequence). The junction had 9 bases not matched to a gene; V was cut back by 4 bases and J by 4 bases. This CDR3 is CASSGPQTSGYNEQFF. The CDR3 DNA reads TGTGCCAGCAGCGGACCCCAGACTAGCGGATACAATGAGCAGTTCTTC.